This TCR beta chain is from a study of identical twins. Findings of the study overall: Invariant MAIT and iNKT cells are populations that could partly confound zero-insertion analyses.

Everyone who gave samples was a healthy Caucasian. TCRdb independently ran MiXCR on the 5' RACE reads; one entry per CDR3 protein. Of some 900,000 distinct CDR3 sequences listed, approximately 13% were seen once; the top ten hold around 1.5%. The V end was cut by 3 bases, the J end by 7 bases, with 13 bases between. CDR3 length: 14 residues. Germline lookup yields CDR1 SGHVS and CDR2 FQNEAQ. This clonotype showed up just a few times. Its target is not known. This sample also belongs to another study, concerning yellow fever vaccine responses in identical twins. That report adds: Twins' vaccine T cell responses were reported to seem partly convergent and partly personalized.

The sample was PBMCs. The TCR was taken from a woman aged 18-29 years in good health. J is TRBJ1-5 and V is TRBV7-8, with D perhaps matching TRBD1 (5 bases). CDR3 bases: TGTGCCAGCAGCTTGGGGGGGAGGGCCCAGCCCCAGCATTTT. Its translation is CASSLGGRAQPQHF.